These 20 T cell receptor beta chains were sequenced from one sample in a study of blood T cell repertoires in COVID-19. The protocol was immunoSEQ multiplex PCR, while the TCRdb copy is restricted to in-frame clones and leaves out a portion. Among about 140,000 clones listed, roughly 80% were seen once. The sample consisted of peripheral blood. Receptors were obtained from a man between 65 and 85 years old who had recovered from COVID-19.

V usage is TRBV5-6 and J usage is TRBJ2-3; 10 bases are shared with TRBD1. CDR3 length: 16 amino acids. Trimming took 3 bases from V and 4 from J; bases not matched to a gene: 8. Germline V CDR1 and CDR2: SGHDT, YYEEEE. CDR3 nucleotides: TGTGCCAGCAGCTCGGGGACAGGGGATTATCCAGATACGCAGTATTTT. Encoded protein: CASSSGTGDYPDTQYF.

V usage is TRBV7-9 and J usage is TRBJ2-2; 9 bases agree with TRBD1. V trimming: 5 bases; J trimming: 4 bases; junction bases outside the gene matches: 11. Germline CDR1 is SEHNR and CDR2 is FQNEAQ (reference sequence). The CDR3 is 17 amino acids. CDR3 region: CASSGGQGRGATGELFF. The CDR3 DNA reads TGTGCCAGCAGCGGCGGACAGGGGAGAGGGGCCACCGGGGAGCTGTTTTTT.

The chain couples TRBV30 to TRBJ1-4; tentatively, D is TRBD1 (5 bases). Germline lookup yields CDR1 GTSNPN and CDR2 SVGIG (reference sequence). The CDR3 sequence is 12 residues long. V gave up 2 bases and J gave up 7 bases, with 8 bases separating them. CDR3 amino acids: CAWSRGGEKLFF. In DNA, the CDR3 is TGTGCCTGGAGTAGGGGAGGTGAAAAACTGTTTTTT.

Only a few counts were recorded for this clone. The CDR3 DNA reads TGTGCCAGCAGTGGCGACAGGGGACTAGCGGGTAACAATGAGCAGTTCTTC. Translating gives CASSGDRGLAGNNEQFF. The chain carries TRBV6-1 and TRBJ2-1; 12 positions agree with TRBD2. Trimming took 4 bases from V and 5 from J; bases not matched to a gene: 9. Germline assignment: CDR1 MNHNS and CDR2 SASEGT. The CDR3 covers 17 residues.

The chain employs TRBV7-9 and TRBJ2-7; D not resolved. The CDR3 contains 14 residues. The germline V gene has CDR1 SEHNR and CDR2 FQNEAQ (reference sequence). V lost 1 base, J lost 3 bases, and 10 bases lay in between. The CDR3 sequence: CASSLVGQVYEQYF. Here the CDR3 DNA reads TGTGCCAGCAGCTTAGTGGGCCAGGTCTACGAGCAGTACTTC.

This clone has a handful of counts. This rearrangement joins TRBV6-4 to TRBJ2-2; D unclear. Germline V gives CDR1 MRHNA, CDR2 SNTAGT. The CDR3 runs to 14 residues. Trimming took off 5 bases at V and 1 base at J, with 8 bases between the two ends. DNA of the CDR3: TGTGCCAGCAGTCGACTGCTGAACACCGGGGAGCTGTTTTTT. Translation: CASSRLLNTGELFF.

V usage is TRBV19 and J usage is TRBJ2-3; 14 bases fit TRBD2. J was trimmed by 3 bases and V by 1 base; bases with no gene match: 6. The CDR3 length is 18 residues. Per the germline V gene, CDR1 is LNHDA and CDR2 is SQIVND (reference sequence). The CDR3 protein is CASSIAVGLAGGTDTQYF. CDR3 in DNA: TGTGCCAGTAGTATAGCCGTCGGACTAGCGGGAGGTACAGATACGCAGTATTTT.

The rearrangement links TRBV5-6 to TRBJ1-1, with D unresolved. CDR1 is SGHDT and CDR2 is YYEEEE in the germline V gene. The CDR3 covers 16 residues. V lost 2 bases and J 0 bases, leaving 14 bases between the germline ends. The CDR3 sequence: CASSFFGGSMNTEAFF. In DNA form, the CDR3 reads TGTGCCAGCAGCTTCTTTGGTGGGAGCATGAACACTGAAGCTTTCTTT. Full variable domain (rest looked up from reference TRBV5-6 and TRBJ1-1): DAGVTQSPTHLIKTRGQQVTLRCSPKSGHDTVSWYQQALGQGPQFIFQYYEEEERQRGNFPDRFSGHQFPNYSSELNVNALLLGDSALYLCASSFFGGSMNTEAFFGQGTRLTVV.

The CDR3: CASSSYTRAEAFF. The CDR3 DNA follows: TGTGCCAGCAGTTCTTATACCAGGGCTGAAGCTTTCTTT. The gene calls are TRBV7-9 and TRBJ1-1; a weak D match, TRBD1 (5 bases). CDR3 length: 13 amino acids. CDR1 is SEHNR, CDR2 FQNEAQ, per germline (reference sequence). V was cut by 6 bases and J by 6 bases, with 14 bases left in between.

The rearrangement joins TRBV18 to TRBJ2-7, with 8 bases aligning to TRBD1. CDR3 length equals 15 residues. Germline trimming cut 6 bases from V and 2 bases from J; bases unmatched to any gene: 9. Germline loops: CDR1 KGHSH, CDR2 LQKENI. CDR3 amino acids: CASSPGQGPTYEQYF. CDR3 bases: TGTGCCAGCTCTCCTGGACAGGGTCCAACCTACGAGCAGTACTTC.

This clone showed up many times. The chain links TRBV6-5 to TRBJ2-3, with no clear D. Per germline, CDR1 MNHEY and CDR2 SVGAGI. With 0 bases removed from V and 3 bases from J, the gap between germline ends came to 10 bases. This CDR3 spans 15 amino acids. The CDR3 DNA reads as TGTGCCAGCAGTTACTCCGGTGCTGGTACAGATACGCAGTATTTT. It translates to CASSYSGAGTDTQYF.

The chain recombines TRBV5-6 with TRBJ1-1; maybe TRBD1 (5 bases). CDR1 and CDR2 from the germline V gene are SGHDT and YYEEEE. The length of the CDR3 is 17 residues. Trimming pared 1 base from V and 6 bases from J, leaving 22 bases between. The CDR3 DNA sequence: TGTGCCAGCAGCTTGCGGGGGTTGGTGTTTCGAAATGCTGAAGCTTTCTTT. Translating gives CASSLRGLVFRNAEAFF.

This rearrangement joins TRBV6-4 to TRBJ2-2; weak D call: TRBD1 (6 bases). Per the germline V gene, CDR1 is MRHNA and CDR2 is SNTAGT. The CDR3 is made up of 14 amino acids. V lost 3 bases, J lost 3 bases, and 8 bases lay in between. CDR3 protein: CASSEGADTGELFF. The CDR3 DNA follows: TGTGCCAGCAGTGAGGGGGCGGACACCGGGGAGCTGTTTTTT.

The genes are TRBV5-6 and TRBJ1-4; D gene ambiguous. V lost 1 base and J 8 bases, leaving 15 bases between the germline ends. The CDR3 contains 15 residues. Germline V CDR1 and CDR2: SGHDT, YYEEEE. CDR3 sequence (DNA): TGTGCCAGCAGCTTGTCCGGGTCCCCTGAGGAAAAACTGTTTTTT. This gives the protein CASSLSGSPEEKLFF.

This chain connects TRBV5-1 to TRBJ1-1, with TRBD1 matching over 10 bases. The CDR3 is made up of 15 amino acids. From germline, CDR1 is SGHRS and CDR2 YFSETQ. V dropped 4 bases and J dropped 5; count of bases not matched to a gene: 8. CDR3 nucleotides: TGCGCCAGCAGCCACCGGGACAGGGGTTCAACTGAAGCTTTCTTT. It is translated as CASSHRDRGSTEAFF.

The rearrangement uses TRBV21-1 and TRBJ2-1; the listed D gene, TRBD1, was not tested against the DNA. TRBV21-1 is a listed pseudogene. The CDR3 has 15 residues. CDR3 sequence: CASSRGQSVYNEQFF. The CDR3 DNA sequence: TGTGCCAGCAGCAGAGGACAGTCTGTATACAATGAGCAGTTCTTC.

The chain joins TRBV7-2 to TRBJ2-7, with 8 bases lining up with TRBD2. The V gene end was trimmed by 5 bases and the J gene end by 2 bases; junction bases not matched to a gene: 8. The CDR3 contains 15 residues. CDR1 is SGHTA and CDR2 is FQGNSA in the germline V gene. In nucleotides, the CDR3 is TGTGCCAGCAGCCCAAGCGGGAGTGGAACCTACGAGCAGTACTTC. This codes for CASSPSGSGTYEQYF. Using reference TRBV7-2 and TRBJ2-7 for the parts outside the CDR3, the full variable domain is GAGVSQSPSNKVTEKGKDVELRCDPISGHTALYWYRQSLGQGLEFLIYFQGNSAPDKSGLPSDRFSAERTGGSVSTLTIQRTQQEDSAVYLCASSPSGSGTYEQYFGPGTRLTVT.

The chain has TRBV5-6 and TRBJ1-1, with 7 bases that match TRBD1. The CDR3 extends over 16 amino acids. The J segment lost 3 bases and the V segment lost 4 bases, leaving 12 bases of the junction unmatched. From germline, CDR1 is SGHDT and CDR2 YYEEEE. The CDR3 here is CASSAGTGAGYTEAFF. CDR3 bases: TGTGCCAGCAGCGCGGGAACAGGGGCCGGGTACACTGAAGCTTTCTTT.

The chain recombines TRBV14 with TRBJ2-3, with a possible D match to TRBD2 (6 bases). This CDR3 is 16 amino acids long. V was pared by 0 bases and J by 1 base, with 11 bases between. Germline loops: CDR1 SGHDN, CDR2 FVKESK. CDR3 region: CASSQEAGSRTDTQYF. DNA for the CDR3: TGTGCCAGCAGCCAAGAGGCGGGGTCTCGCACAGATACGCAGTATTTT.

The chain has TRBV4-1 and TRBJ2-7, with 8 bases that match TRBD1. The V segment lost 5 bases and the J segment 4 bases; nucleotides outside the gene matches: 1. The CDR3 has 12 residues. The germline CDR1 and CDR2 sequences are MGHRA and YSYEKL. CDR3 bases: TGCGCCAGCAGCGGACAGGGATACGAGCAGTACTTC. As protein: CASSGQGYEQYF.